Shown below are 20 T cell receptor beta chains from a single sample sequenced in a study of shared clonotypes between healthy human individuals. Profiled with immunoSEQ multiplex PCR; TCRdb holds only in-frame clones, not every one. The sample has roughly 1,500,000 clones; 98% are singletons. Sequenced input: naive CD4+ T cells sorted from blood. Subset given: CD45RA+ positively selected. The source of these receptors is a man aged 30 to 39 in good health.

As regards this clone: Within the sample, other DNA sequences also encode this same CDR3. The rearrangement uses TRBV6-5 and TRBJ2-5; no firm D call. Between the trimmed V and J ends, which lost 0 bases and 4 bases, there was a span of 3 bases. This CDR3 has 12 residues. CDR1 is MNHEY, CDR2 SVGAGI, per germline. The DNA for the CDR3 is TGTGCCAGCAGTTACTCGCGAGAGACCCAGTACTTC. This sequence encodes CASSYSRETQYF.

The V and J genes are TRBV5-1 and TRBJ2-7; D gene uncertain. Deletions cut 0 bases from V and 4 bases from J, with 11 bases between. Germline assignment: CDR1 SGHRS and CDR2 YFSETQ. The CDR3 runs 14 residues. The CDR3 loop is CASSLEALTYEQYF. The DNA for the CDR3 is TGCGCCAGCAGCTTGGAAGCCCTCACTTACGAGCAGTACTTC.

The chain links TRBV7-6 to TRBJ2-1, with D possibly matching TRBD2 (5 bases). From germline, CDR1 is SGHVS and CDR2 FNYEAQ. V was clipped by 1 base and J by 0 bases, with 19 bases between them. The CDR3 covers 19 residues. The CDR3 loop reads CASSLVGWGSANSYNEQFF. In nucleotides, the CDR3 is TGTGCCAGCAGCTTAGTCGGGTGGGGTAGCGCGAACTCCTACAATGAGCAGTTCTTC.

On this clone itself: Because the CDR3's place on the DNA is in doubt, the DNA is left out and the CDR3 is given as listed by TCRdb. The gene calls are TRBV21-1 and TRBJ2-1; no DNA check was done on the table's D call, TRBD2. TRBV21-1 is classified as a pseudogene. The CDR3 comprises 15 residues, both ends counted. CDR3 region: CASSKGVGVGNEQFF.

CDR3 region: CATSRDPTRGRARNEQFF. Here the CDR3 DNA reads TGTGCCACCAGCAGAGATCCGACCAGGGGGAGGGCCCGGAATGAGCAGTTCTTC. V and J are TRBV15 and TRBJ2-1; tentatively, D is TRBD1 or TRBD2 (7 bases each). CDR1 and CDR2 from the germline V gene are LNHNV and YYDKDF (reference sequence). The CDR3 is 18 residues long. Trimming stripped 0 bases from V and 7 bases from J, with 22 bases between.

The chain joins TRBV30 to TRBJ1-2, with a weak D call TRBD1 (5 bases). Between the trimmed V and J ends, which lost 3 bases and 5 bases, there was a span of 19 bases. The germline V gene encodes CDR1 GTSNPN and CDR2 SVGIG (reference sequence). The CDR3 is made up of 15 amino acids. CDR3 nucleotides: TGTGCCTGGAGGGGAGTAGGGACGCCGGAATATGGCTACACCTTC. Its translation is CAWRGVGTPEYGYTF. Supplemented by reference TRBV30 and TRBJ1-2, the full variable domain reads SQTIHQWPATLVQPVGSPLSLECTVEGTSNPNLYWYRQAAGRGLQLLFYSVGIGQISSEVPQNLSASRPQDRQFILSSKKLLLSDSGFYLCAWRGVGTPEYGYTFGSGTRLTVV.

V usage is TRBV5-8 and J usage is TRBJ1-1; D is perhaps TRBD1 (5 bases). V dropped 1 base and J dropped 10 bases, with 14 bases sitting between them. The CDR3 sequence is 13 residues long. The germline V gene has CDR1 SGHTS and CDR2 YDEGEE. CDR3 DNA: TGTGCCAGCAGCTTGATGAGGGGCCATTTAGCTTTCTTT. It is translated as CASSLMRGHLAFF.

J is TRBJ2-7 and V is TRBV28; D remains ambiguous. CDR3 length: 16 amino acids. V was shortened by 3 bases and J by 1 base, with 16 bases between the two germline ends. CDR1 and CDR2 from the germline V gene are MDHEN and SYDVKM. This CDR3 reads CASSFFGSTGSYEQYF. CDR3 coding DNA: TGTGCCAGCAGTTTTTTCGGGTCTACTGGGTCCTACGAGCAGTACTTC.

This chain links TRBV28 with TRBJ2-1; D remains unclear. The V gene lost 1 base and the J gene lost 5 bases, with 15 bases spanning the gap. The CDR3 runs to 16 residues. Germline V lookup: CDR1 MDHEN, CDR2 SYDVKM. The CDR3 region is CASSLYFLGIHNEQFF. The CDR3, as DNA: TGTGCCAGCAGTTTATATTTTCTGGGGATCCACAATGAGCAGTTCTTC.

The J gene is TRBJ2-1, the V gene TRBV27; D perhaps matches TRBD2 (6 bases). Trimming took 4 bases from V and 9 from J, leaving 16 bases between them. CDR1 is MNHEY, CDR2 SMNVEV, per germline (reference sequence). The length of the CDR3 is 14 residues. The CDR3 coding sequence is TGTGCCAGCAGTTGGGGCGGGGCTTGGGGTGAGCAGTTCTTC. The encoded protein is CASSWGGAWGEQFF.

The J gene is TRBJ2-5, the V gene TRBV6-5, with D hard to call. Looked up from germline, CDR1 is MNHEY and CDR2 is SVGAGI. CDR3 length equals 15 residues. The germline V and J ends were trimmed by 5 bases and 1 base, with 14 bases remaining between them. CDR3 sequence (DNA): TGTGCCAGCAGTAAGGACGGCCCCTTCCAAGAGACCCAGTACTTC. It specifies CASSKDGPFQETQYF.

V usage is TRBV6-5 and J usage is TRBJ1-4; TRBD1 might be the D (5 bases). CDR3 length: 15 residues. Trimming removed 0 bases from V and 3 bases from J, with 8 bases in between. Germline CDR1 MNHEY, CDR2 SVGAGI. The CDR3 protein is CASSYSIGANEKLFF. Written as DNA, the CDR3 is TGTGCCAGCAGTTACTCGATAGGGGCTAATGAAAAACTGTTTTTT.

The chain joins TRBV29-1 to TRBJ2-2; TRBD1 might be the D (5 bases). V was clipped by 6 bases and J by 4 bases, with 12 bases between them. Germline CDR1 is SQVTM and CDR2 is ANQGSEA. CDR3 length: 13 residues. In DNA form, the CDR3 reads TGCAGCGTAACCCCCAGGGTCACCGGGGAGCTGTTTTTT. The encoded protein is CSVTPRVTGELFF.

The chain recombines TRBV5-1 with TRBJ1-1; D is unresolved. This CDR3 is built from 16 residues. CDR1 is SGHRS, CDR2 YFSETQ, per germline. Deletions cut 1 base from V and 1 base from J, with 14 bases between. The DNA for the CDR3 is TGCGCCAGCAGCTTGCACTCCCCACCAACGAACACTGAAGCTTTCTTT. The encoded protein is CASSLHSPPTNTEAFF. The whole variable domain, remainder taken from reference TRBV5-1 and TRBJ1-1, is KAGVTQTPRYLIKTRGQQVTLSCSPISGHRSVSWYQQTPGQGLQFLFEYFSETQRNKGNFPGRFSGRQFSNSRSEMNVSTLELGDSALYLCASSLHSPPTNTEAFFGQGTRLTVV.

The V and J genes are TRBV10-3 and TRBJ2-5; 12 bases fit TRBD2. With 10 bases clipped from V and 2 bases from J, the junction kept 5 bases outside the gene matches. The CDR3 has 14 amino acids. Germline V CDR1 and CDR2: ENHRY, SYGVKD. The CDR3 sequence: CATTGTSGQETQYF. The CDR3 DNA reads TGTGCCACCACAGGGACTAGCGGGCAAGAGACCCAGTACTTC.

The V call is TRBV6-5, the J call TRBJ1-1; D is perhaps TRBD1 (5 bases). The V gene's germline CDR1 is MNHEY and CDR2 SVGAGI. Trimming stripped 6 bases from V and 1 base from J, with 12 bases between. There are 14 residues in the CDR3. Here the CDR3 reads CASSSPTENTEAFF. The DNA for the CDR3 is TGTGCCAGCAGCTCCCCGACAGAGAACACTGAAGCTTTCTTT.

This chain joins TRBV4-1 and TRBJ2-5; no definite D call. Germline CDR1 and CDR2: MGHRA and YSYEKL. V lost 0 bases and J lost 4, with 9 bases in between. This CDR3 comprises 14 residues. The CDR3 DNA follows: TGCGCCAGCAGCCAAGATTGGGCATTAGAGACCCAGTACTTC. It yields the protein CASSQDWALETQYF.

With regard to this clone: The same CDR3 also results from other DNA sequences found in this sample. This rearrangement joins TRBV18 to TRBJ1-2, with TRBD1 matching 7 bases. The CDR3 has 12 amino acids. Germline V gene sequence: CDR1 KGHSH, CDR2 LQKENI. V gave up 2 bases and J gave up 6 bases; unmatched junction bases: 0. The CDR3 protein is CASSPTGDGYTF. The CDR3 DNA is TGTGCCAGCTCACCAACAGGGGATGGCTACACCTTC.

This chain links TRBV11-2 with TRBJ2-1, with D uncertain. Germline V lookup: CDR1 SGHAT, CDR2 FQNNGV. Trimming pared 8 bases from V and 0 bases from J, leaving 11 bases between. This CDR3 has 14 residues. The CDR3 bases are TGTGCCAGCGGATTTCAAAGCTCCTACAATGAGCAGTTCTTC. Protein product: CASGFQSSYNEQFF.

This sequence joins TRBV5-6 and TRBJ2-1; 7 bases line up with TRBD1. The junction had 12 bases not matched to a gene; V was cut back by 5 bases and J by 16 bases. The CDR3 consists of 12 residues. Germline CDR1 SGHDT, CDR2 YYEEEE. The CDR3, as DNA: TGTGCCAGCAGTTTTACAGGGGCTGTACTTTTCTTC. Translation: CASSFTGAVLFF.